These 20 T cell receptor beta chains share one sample of origin, sequenced in a study of blood T cell repertoires in COVID-19 (TCRdb year 2020). Libraries were made using the immunoSEQ multiplex PCR assay. The source is immuneACCESS, and TCRdb retained only in-frame sequences with V and J called. Part of the clones is not carried over; for the studies checked, unresolved V genes explain less than half of this, and the remainder is unexplained. The sample table contains 70,000 or so clones; only one count was recorded for over 70% of them. The top ten constitute around 20% of the sample. The sample was peripheral blood. The receptors shown here come from a man between 65 and 85 years old with acute or convalescent COVID-19.

This chain joins TRBV18 and TRBJ2-2; the D gene is possibly TRBD1 (5 bases). Germline V gene lookup returns CDR1 KGHSH and CDR2 LQKENI. The V gene lost 1 base and the J gene lost 2 bases, with 14 bases spanning the gap. The CDR3 contains 17 residues. In nucleotides, the CDR3 is TGTGCCAGCTCACCACTGCCCAGGGCCGGTAACACCGGGGAGCTGTTTTTT. Protein: CASSPLPRAGNTGELFF.

CDR3 sequence (DNA): TGTGCCAGCAACCCTTGGTCCCTAGCGAGCTACAATGAGCAGTTCTTC. It encodes CASNPWSLASYNEQFF. V and J are TRBV27 and TRBJ2-1; possible D gene TRBD2, 6 bases. Germline V gene sequence: CDR1 MNHEY, CDR2 SMNVEV (reference sequence). CDR3 length: 16 residues. V lost 7 bases and J 3 bases, leaving 19 bases between the germline ends.

J is TRBJ2-1 and V is TRBV9; the match to TRBD2 covers 7 bases. The CDR3 is 19 amino acids. Germline assignment: CDR1 SGDLS and CDR2 YYNGEE. V was clipped by 4 bases and J by 0 bases; unmatched bases: 16. CDR3 protein: CASSPPPGGTSSSYNEQFF. CDR3 nucleotides: TGTGCCAGCAGCCCCCCACCGGGAGGCACATCCAGCTCCTACAATGAGCAGTTCTTC.

V usage is TRBV7-3 and J usage is TRBJ1-1, with D unclear. V was clipped by 5 bases and J by 4 bases, with 11 bases between them. The CDR3 extends over 13 amino acids. Germline V gene lookup returns CDR1 SGHTA and CDR2 FQGTGA. Here the CDR3 reads CASSLERGTEAFF. In DNA form, the CDR3 reads TGTGCCAGCAGCCTAGAACGGGGCACTGAAGCTTTCTTT.

This sequence joins TRBV4-3 and TRBJ2-1; TRBD2 is a possible D gene (5 bases). V was clipped by 1 base and J by 3 bases, with 10 bases between them. Germline V gene lookup returns CDR1 LGHNA and CDR2 YSLEER. The CDR3 is made up of 15 amino acids. The CDR3 reads CASSQASGVYNEQFF. The CDR3 DNA reads as TGCGCCAGCAGCCAAGCAAGCGGAGTCTACAATGAGCAGTTCTTC.

This clone was found many times. The chain couples TRBV19 to TRBJ2-2, with 7 bases aligning to TRBD2. V dropped 6 bases and J dropped 5; count of bases not matched to a gene: 6. The CDR3 totals 14 residues. Looked up from germline, CDR1 is LNHDA and CDR2 is SQIVND (reference sequence). The CDR3 DNA sequence: TGTGCCAGTAGCCCCCTCGGGGGGACCGGGGAGCTGTTTTTT. Protein: CASSPLGGTGELFF. Based on the CDR3 plus reference TRBV19 and TRBJ2-2, the full variable domain is DGGITQSPKYLFRKEGQNVTLSCEQNLNHDAMYWYRQDPGQGLRLIYYSQIVNDFQKGDIAEGYSVSREKKESFPLTVTSAQKNPTAFYLCASSPLGGTGELFFGEGSRLTVL.

The chain employs TRBV24-1 and TRBJ2-5; 8 positions match TRBD1. The junction had 6 bases not matched to a gene; V was cut back by 2 bases and J by 5 bases. Germline assignment: CDR1 KGHDR and CDR2 SFDVKD. There are 15 residues in the CDR3. The CDR3 here is CATSDSRTGRETQYF. The CDR3 DNA reads TGTGCCACCAGTGATTCCCGGACAGGGCGGGAGACCCAGTACTTC.

The DNA for the CDR3 is TGTGCCACCAGTGCCTCAGGAGCGGGACCGGGAGATACGCAGTATTTT. It codes for CATSASGAGPGDTQYF. The rearrangement uses TRBV24-1 and TRBJ2-3, with 7 bases fitting TRBD2. V trimming: 5 bases; J trimming: 5 bases; junction bases outside the gene matches: 12. The CDR3 contains 16 residues. Germline CDR1 and CDR2: KGHDR and SFDVKD.

The table lists this clone with a few counts. This chain joins TRBV14 and TRBJ1-1, with D unresolved. The CDR3 totals 13 residues. CDR1 and CDR2 (germline): SGHDN, FVKESK. V was cut by 5 bases and J by 2 bases, with 9 bases left in between. The CDR3 DNA reads as TGTGCCAGCAGCTATGGCTTAAACACTGAAGCTTTCTTT. Translated: CASSYGLNTEAFF.

The J gene is TRBJ1-3, the V gene TRBV7-6; 7 bases line up with TRBD1. The germline CDR1 and CDR2 sequences are SGHVS and FNYEAQ. The V segment lost 2 bases and the J segment 0 bases; nucleotides outside the gene matches: 7. This CDR3 comprises 17 residues. CDR3: CASSLRQGHLSGNTIYF. The CDR3 DNA is TGTGCCAGCAGCTTAAGACAGGGCCACCTCTCTGGAAACACCATATATTTT.

The J gene is TRBJ2-3, the V gene TRBV9; no reliable D call. The CDR3 runs 15 residues. Trimming took 2 bases from V and 0 from J, leaving 10 bases between them. Germline V gene data show CDR1 as SGDLS and CDR2 as YYNGEE. The CDR3, as DNA: TGTGCCAGCAGCGTTTCAATCACTAGCACAGATACGCAGTATTTT. Amino acids: CASSVSITSTDTQYF. The full variable domain, in which reference TRBV9 and TRBJ2-3 provide the parts outside the CDR3, is DSGVTQTPKHLITATGQRVTLRCSPRSGDLSVYWYQQSLDQGLQFLIQYYNGEERAKGNILERFSAQQFPDLHSELNLSSLELGDSALYFCASSVSITSTDTQYFGPGTRLTVL.

This chain joins TRBV15 and TRBJ2-1; D ambiguous. The germline V gene has CDR1 LNHNV and CDR2 YYDKDF (reference sequence). CDR3 length equals 13 residues. With 0 bases removed from V and 4 bases from J, the gap between germline ends came to 4 bases. CDR3 region: CATSRDRYNEQFF. CDR3 coding DNA: TGTGCCACCAGCAGAGATCGGTACAATGAGCAGTTCTTC.

The chain joins TRBV19 to TRBJ2-7, with 11 bases that match TRBD1. Germline CDR1 is LNHDA and CDR2 is SQIVND (reference sequence). The length of the CDR3 is 16 residues. The trim removed 6 bases at V and 3 bases at J, leaving 10 bases unmatched. Here the CDR3 reads CASRTRLGTGGYEQYF. The DNA for the CDR3 is TGTGCCAGTAGGACCCGTTTGGGGACAGGGGGCTACGAGCAGTACTTC.

This chain links TRBV2 with TRBJ1-5; D uncertain. V lost 3 bases to trimming and J lost 1 base, with 7 bases between them. The CDR3 spans 14 residues. CDR1 SNHLY and CDR2 FYNNEI come from the germline V gene. CDR3 sequence reads: CASSEGQSNQPQHF. Written as DNA, the CDR3 is TGTGCCAGCAGTGAGGGCCAGAGCAATCAGCCCCAGCATTTT.

The CDR3 region has the DNA TGTGCCAGTAGTCCCCCGGGACTAGGTTCCTTGCATGAGCAGTTCTTC. As protein: CASSPPGLGSLHEQFF. This chain joins TRBV19 and TRBJ2-1; 8 nucleotides agree with TRBD2. In germline, CDR1 is LNHDA, CDR2 SQIVND (reference sequence). This CDR3 is 16 amino acids long. With 5 bases clipped from V and 8 bases from J, the junction kept 14 bases outside the gene matches.

V gene TRBV28 combines with J gene TRBJ2-1; 10 bases are shared with TRBD1. This CDR3 is 16 amino acids long. Per the germline V gene, CDR1 is MDHEN and CDR2 is SYDVKM. The trim removed 5 bases at V and 2 bases at J, leaving 6 bases unmatched. The CDR3 sequence is CASSKTGTGAYNEQFF. Here the CDR3 DNA reads TGTGCCAGCAGTAAAACCGGGACAGGGGCCTACAATGAGCAGTTCTTC. Together with reference TRBV28 and TRBJ2-1, the CDR3 gives the full variable domain: DVKVTQSSRYLVKRTGEKVFLECVQDMDHENMFWYRQDPGLGLRLIYFSYDVKMKEKGDIPEGYSVSREKKERFSLILESASTNQTSMYLCASSKTGTGAYNEQFFGPGTRLTVL.

The chain carries TRBV5-6 and TRBJ1-2; tentatively, D is TRBD1 (6 bases). V was shortened by 4 bases and J by 5 bases, with 9 bases between the two germline ends. The CDR3 loop spans 12 amino acids. Germline lookup yields CDR1 SGHDT and CDR2 YYEEEE. The CDR3 loop reads CASSRTEYGYTF. The CDR3 DNA follows: TGTGCCAGCAGCCGGACAGAGTATGGCTACACCTTC.

This clone appeared once. The rearrangement joins TRBV25-1 to TRBJ2-7, with TRBD1 matching 7 bases. Unmatched junction bases numbered 10, after V lost 5 bases and J lost 3 bases. This CDR3 contains 15 residues. Per the germline V gene, CDR1 is MGHDK and CDR2 is SYGVNS. The CDR3 loop is CASSRQGRGNYEQYF. The DNA of the CDR3 is TGTGCCAGCAGTCGACAGGGTAGGGGGAACTACGAGCAGTACTTC.

The chain links TRBV27 to TRBJ1-2; 9 bases are shared with TRBD1. Germline-derived CDR1 and CDR2 are MNHEY and SMNVEV (reference sequence). V was pared by 6 bases and J by 7 bases, with 6 bases of the junction left unmatched. There are 13 residues in the CDR3. DNA for the CDR3: TGTGCCAGCAGACAGGGGGCGGTGTTTGGCTACACCTTC. This gives the protein CASRQGAVFGYTF.

The chain links TRBV9 to TRBJ2-3; 7 bases map to TRBD2. V gave up 4 bases and J gave up 2 bases; unmatched junction bases: 7. The CDR3 contains 15 residues. Germline assignment: CDR1 SGDLS and CDR2 YYNGEE. CDR3: CASSHREDITDTQYF. The CDR3 nucleotides read TGTGCCAGCAGCCACCGGGAGGATATCACAGATACGCAGTATTTT.